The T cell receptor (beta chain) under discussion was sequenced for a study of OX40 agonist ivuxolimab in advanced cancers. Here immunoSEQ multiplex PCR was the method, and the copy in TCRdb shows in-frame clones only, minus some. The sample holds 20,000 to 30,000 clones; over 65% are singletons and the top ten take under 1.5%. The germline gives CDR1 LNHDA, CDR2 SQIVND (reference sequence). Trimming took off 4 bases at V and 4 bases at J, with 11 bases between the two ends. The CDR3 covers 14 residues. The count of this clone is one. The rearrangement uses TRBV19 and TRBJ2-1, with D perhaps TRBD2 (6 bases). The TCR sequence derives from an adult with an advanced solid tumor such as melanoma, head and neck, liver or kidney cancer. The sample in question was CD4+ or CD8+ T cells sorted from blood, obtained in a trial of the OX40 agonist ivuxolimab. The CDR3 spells CASSNPGTYNEQFF. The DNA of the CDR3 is TGTGCCAGTAGTAACCCGGGGACTTACAATGAGCAGTTCTTC.